This entry is about one TCR beta chain. Its antigen is as yet unknown. The data belong to a study of shared clonotypes between healthy human individuals. The CDR3 totals 16 residues. Trimming cost V 0 bases and J 4 bases; bases outside gene matches: 5. CDR1 and CDR2 (germline): MGHRA, YSYEKL. Into CD45RA+ naive and CD45RA-negative memory subsets, the CD4+ cells were split. General observations from the study: Compared with clonotypes that all four donors shared, non-shared clonotypes had lower generation probabilities. In general, naive subsets displayed greater estimated richness than memory subsets did. Only blood underwent sampling, and tissue repertoires likely differ.

Clones were sequenced by immunoSEQ multiplex PCR, and TCRdb holds only the in-frame ones, with some missing. In the table there are a few million clones, 90% to 95% of which are singletons. V usage is TRBV4-1 and J usage is TRBJ2-1; 8 bases align to TRBD2. The TCR sequence derives from a man aged 18 to 29 in good health. Sequencing was carried out using naive CD4+ T cells sorted from blood. Regarding subset: CD45RA+ positively selected. DNA of the CDR3: TGCGCCAGCAGCCAAGAGGGGAGCGGGGGTTACAATGAGCAGTTCTTC. Its protein product is CASSQEGSGGYNEQFF.